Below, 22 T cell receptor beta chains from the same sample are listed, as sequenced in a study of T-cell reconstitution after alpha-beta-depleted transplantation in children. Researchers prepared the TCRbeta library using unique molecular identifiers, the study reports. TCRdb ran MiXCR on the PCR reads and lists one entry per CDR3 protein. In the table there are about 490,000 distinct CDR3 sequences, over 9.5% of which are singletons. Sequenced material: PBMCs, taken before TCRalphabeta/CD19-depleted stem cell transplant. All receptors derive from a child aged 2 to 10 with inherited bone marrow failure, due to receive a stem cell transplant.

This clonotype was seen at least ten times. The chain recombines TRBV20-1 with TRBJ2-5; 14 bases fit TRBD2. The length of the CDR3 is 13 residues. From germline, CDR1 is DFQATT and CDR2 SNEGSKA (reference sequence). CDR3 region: CSPGLAGEVTQYF. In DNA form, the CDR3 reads TGCTCGCCGGGACTAGCGGGAGAGGTGACCCAGTACTTC.

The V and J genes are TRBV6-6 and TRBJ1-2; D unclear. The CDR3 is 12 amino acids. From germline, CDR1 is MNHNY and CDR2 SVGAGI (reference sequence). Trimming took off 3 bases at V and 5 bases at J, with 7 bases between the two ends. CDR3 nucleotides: TGTGCCAGCAGTTATAACAGATATGGCTACACCTTC. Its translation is CASSYNRYGYTF.

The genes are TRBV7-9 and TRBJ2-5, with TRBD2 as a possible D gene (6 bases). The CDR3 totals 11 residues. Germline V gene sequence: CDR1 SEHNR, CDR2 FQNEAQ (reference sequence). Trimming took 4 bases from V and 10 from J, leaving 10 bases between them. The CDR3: CASSSAGNQYF. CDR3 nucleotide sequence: TGTGCCAGCAGCTCCGCGGGGAACCAGTACTTC. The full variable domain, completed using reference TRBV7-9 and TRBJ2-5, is DTGVSQNPRHKITKRGQNVTFRCDPISEHNRLYWYRQTLGQGPEFLTYFQNEAQLEKSRLLSDRFSAERPKGSFSTLEIQRTEQGDSAMYLCASSSAGNQYFGPGTRLLVL.

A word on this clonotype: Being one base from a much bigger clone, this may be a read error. The CDR3 nucleotides are TGTGCCAGCGGGTTGGGAATCAGCGTGCAGTACTTC. Its translation is CASGLGISVQYF. V is TRBV6-6 and J is TRBJ2-7; no clear D gene. Germline-derived CDR1 and CDR2 are MNHNY and SVGAGI (reference sequence). The V end lost 8 bases, the J end lost 9 bases, and 17 bases lay between the germline ends. The CDR3 is 12 amino acids.

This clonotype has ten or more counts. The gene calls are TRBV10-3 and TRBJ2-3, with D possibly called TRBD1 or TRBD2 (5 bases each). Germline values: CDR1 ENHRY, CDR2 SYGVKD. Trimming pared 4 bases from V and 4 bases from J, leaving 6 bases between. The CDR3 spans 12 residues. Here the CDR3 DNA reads TGTGCCATCAGTGTGGGGGCAGATACGCAGTATTTT. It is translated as CAISVGADTQYF.

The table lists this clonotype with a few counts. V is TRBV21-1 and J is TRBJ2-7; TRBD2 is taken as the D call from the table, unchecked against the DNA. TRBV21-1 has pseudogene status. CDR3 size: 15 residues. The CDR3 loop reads CASSKYGTSYYEQYF. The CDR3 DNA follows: TGTGCCAGCAGCAAGTATGGGACTAGCTACTACGAGCAGTACTTC.

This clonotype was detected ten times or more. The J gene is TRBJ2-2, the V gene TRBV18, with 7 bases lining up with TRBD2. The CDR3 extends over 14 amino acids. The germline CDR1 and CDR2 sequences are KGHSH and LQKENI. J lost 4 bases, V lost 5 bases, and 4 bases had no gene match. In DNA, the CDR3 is TGTGCCAGCTCATCTTCTAGCGGCACCGGGGAGCTGTTTTTT. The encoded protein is CASSSSSGTGELFF.

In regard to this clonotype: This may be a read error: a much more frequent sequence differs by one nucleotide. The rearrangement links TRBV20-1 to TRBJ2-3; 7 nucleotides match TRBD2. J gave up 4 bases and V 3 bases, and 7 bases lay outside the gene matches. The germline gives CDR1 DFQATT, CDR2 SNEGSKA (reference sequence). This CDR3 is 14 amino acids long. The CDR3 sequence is CSASREALADTQYF. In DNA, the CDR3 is TGCAGTGCTAGTCGGGAGGCCCTGGCAGATACGCAGTATTTT.

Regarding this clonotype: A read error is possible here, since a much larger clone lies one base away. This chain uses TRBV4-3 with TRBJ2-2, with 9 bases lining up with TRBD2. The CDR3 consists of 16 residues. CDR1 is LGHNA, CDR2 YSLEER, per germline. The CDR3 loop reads CASSQPTSGPTGEPFF. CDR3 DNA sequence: TGCGCCAGCAGCCAGCCCACTAGCGGGCCCACCGGGGAGCCGTTTTTT.

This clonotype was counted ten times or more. CDR3 amino acids: CASSQGGGTTYNEQFF. The DNA of the CDR3 is TGTGCCAGCAGCCAAGGGGGAGGAACCACCTACAATGAGCAGTTCTTC. The J gene is TRBJ2-1, the V gene TRBV3-1, with D possibly matching TRBD2 (6 bases). Trimming took 1 base from V and 2 from J, leaving 12 bases between them. The germline CDR1 and CDR2 sequences are LGHDT and YNNKEL (reference sequence). The CDR3 is made up of 16 amino acids.

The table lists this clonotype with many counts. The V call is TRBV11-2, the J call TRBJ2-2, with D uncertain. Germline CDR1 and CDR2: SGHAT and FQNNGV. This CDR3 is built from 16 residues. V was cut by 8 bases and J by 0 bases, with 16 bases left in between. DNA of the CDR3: TGTGCCAGCGCCCTGGGGTCCTACGCGAACACCGGGGAGCTGTTTTTT. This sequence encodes CASALGSYANTGELFF. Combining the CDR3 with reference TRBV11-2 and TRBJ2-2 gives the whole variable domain EAGVAQSPRYKIIEKRQSVAFWCNPISGHATLYWYQQILGQGPKLLIQFQNNGVVDDSQLPKDRFSAERLKGVDSTLKIQPAKLEDSAVYLCASALGSYANTGELFFGEGSRLTVL.

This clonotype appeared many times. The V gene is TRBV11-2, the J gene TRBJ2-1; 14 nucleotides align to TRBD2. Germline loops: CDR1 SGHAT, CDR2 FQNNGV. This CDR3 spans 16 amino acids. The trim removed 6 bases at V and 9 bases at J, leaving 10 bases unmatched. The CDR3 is CASRLAGTSGSVEQFF. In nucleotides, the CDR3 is TGTGCCAGCAGATTGGCCGGGACTAGCGGGAGTGTTGAGCAGTTCTTC. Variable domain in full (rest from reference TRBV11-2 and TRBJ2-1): EAGVAQSPRYKIIEKRQSVAFWCNPISGHATLYWYQQILGQGPKLLIQFQNNGVVDDSQLPKDRFSAERLKGVDSTLKIQPAKLEDSAVYLCASRLAGTSGSVEQFFGPGTRLTVL.

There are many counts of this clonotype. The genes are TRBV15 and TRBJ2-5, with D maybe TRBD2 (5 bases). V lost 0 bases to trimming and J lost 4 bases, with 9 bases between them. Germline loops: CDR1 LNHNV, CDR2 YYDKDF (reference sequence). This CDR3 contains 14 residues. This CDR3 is CATSRDKRVETQYF. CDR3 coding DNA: TGTGCCACCAGCAGAGATAAGAGGGTAGAGACCCAGTACTTC. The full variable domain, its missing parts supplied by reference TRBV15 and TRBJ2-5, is DAMVIQNPRYQVTQFGKPVTLSCSQTLNHNVMYWYQQKSSQAPKLLFHYYDKDFNNEADTPDNFQSRRPNTSFCFLDIRSPGLGDTAMYLCATSRDKRVETQYFGPGTRLLVL.

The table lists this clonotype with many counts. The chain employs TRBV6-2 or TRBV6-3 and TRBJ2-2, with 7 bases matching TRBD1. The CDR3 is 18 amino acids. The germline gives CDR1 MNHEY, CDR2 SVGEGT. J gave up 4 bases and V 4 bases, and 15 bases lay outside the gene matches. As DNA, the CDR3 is TGTGCCAGCAGTTCCGATGGCATGGCAGGGGGATTCACCGGGGAGCTGTTTTTT. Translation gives CASSSDGMAGGFTGELFF.

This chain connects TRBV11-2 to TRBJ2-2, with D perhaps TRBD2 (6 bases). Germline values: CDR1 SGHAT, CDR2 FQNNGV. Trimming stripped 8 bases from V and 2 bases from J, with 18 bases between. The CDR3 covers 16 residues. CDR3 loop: CASVGLDYPNTGELFF. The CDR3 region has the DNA TGTGCCAGCGTCGGCCTGGACTACCCAAACACCGGGGAGCTGTTTTTT.

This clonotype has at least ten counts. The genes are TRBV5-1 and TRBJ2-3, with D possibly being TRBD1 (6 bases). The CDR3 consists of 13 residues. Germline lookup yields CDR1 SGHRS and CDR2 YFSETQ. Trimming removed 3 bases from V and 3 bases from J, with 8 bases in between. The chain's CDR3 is CASSYRVTDTQYF. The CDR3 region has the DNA TGCGCCAGCAGCTACAGGGTTACAGATACGCAGTATTTT.

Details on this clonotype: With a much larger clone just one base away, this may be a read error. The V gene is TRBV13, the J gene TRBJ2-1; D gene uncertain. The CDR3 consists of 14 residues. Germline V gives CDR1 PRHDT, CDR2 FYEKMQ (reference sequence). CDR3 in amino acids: CASSLGLRINKQFF. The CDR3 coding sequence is TGTGCCAGCAGCTTAGGCCTACGGATCAATAAGCAGTTCTTC.

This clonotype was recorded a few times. Written as DNA, the CDR3 is TGCGCCAGCAGCCACGCGGTCAGGGCGAACACCGGGGAGCTGTTTTTT. It encodes CASSHAVRANTGELFF. The chain links TRBV4-3 to TRBJ2-2; D perhaps matches TRBD1 (5 bases). In germline, CDR1 is LGHNA, CDR2 YSLEER. CDR3 length equals 16 residues. Trimming cost V 3 bases and J 0 bases, with 11 bases left between them.

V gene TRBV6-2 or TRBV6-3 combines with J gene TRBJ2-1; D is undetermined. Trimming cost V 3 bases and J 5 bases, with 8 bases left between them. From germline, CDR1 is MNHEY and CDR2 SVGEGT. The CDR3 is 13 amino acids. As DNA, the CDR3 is TGTGCCAGCAGTTATGGCAGTAACAATGAGCAGTTCTTC. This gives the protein CASSYGSNNEQFF.

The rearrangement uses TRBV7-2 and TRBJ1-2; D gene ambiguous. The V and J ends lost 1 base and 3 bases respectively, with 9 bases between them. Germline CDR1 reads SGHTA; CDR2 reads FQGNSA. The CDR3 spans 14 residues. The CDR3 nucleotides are TGTGCCAGCAGCTTAGTGGCCAGTGACTATGGCTACACCTTC. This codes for CASSLVASDYGYTF. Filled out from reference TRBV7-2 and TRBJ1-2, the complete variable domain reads GAGVSQSPSNKVTEKGKDVELRCDPISGHTALYWYRQSLGQGLEFLIYFQGNSAPDKSGLPSDRFSAERTGGSVSTLTIQRTQQEDSAVYLCASSLVASDYGYTFGSGTRLTVV.

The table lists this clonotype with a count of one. The CDR3 protein is CATQGVVSYEQYF. As DNA, the CDR3 is TGTGCTACCCAGGGGGTGGTAAGTTACGAGCAGTACTTC. The chain combines TRBV19 with TRBJ2-7, with 7 bases identical to TRBD1. CDR1 LNHDA and CDR2 SQIVND come from the germline V gene (reference sequence). The CDR3 has 13 amino acids.

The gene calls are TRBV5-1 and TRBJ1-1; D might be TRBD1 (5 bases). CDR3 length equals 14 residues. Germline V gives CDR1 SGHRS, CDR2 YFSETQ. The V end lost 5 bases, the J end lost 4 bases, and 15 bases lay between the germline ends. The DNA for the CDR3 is TGCGCCAGCAGGACTTTCGGGACCACCACTGAAGCTTTCTTT. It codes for CASRTFGTTTEAFF.